A single sample gave rise to the 2 T cell receptor beta chains below, sequenced in a study of blood T cell repertoires in COVID-19. TCRdb's table, derived via immunoSEQ multiplex PCR, lists solely in-frame clones and lacks some. Of some 320,000 clones listed, roughly 89% are singletons. Sample: PBMCs or T cells enriched from blood (not recorded which). The receptor source for this set is a woman aged 45-65 years who had been exposed to COVID-19.

The chain links TRBV3-1 (or the pseudogene TRBV3-2) to TRBJ1-1, with D uncertain. Germline V gene sequence: CDR1 LGHDT, CDR2 YNNKEL (reference sequence). The CDR3 is 14 amino acids. V dropped 0 bases and J dropped 2 bases, with 7 bases sitting between them. The CDR3 protein is CASSQEWPNTEAFF. The CDR3 DNA reads TGTGCCAGCAGCCAAGAATGGCCTAACACTGAAGCTTTCTTT.

The V gene is TRBV7-9, the J gene TRBJ1-3; the D is unclear. Looked up from germline, CDR1 is SEHNR and CDR2 is FQNEAQ (reference sequence). V lost 5 bases, J lost 2 bases, and 16 bases lay in between. CDR3 length: 16 amino acids. The CDR3 coding sequence is TGTGCCAGCAGCCCCCGTGTGAGTTCGGCTGGAAACACCATATATTTT. Amino acid sequence: CASSPRVSSAGNTIYF.